The 2 T cell receptor beta chains presented below share a single source sample, sequenced in a study of radiotherapy plus CTLA-4 blockade in lung cancer. Here immunoSEQ multiplex PCR was the method, and the copy in TCRdb shows in-frame clones only, minus some. The profile covers some 51,000 clones, with about 76% appearing a single time and around 2.4% taken by the ten largest. Sequences were derived from peripheral blood, sampled from a patient treated with radiotherapy plus ipilimumab. These receptors came from a human donor with non-small cell lung cancer whose response to radiotherapy plus ipilimumab could not be evaluated.

The J gene is TRBJ2-5, the V gene TRBV7-2; TRBD1 agrees at 7 bases. The germline V gene encodes CDR1 SGHTA and CDR2 FQGNSA. V was clipped by 8 bases and J by 1 base; unmatched bases: 4. CDR3 size: 13 residues. In DNA, the CDR3 is TGTGCCAGCGGGACAGTAGCCCAAGAGACCCAGTACTTC. Protein sequence: CASGTVAQETQYF. Complete variable domain (other parts from reference TRBV7-2 and TRBJ2-5): GAGVSQSPSNKVTEKGKDVELRCDPISGHTALYWYRQSLGQGLEFLIYFQGNSAPDKSGLPSDRFSAERTGGSVSTLTIQRTQQEDSAVYLCASGTVAQETQYFGPGTRLLVL.

This clone was seen a handful of times. This rearrangement joins TRBV14 to TRBJ1-1, with D hard to call. Trimming shortened V by 1 base and J by 0 bases, and 6 bases separated the two germline ends. Germline CDR1 SGHDN, CDR2 FVKESK. The CDR3 runs 14 residues. CDR3 residues: CASSQVNMNTEAFF. CDR3 sequence (DNA): TGTGCCAGCAGCCAAGTCAACATGAACACTGAAGCTTTCTTT.